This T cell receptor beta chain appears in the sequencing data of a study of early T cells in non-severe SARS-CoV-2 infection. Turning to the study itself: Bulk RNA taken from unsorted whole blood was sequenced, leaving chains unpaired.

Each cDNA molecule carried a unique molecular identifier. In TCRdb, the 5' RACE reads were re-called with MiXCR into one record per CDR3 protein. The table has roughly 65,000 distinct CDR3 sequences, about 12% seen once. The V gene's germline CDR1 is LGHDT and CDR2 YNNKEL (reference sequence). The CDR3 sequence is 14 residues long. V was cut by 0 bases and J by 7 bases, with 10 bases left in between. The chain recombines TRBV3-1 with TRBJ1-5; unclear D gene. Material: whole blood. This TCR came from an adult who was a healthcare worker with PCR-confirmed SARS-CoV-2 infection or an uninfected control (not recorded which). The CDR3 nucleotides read TGTGCCAGCAGCCAAGATCCCGGCCCCCAGCCCCAGCATTTT. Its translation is CASSQDPGPQPQHF.